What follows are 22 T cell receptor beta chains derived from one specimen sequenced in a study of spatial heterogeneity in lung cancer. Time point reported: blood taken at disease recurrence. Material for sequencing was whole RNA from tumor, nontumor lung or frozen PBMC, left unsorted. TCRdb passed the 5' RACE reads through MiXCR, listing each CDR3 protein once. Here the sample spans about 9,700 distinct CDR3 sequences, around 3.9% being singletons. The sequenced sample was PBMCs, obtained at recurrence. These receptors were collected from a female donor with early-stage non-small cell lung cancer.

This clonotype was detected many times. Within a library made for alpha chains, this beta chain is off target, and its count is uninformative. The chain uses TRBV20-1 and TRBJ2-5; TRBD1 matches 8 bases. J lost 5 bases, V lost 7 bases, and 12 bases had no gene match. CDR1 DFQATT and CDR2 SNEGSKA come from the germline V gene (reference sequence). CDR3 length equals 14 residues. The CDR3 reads CSEGTGPPGETQYF. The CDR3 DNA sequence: TGCAGTGAAGGGACAGGTCCTCCGGGGGAGACCCAGTACTTC.

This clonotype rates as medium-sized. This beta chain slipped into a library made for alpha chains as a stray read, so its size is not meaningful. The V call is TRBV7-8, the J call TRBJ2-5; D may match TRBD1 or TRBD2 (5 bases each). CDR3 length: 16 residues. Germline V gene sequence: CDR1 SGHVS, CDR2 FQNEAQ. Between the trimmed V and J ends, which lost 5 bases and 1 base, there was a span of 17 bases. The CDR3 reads CASSRSSGALQETQYF. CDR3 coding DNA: TGTGCCAGCAGCCGTTCTTCCGGGGCTCTCCAAGAGACCCAGTACTTC.

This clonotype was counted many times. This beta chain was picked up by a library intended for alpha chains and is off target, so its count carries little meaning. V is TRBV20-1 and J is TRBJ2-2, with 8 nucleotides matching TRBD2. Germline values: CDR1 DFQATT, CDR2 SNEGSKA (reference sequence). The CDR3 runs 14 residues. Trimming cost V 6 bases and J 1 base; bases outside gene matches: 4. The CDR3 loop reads CSARAGGNTGELFF. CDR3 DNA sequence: TGCAGTGCCCGCGCGGGGGGGAACACCGGGGAGCTGTTTTTT.

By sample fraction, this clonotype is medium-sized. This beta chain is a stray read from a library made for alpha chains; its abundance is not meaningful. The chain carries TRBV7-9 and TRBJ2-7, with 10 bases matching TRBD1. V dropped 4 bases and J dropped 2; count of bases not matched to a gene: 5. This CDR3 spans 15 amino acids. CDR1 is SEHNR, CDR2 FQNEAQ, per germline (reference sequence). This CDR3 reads CASSSRDRGAYEQYF. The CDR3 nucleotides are TGTGCCAGCAGCTCCCGGGACAGGGGTGCCTACGAGCAGTACTTC.

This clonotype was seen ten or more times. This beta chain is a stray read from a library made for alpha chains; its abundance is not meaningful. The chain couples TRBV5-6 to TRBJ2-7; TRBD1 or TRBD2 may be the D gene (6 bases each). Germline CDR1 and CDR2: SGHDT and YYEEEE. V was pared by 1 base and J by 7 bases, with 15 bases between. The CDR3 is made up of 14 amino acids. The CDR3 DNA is TGTGCCAGCAGCTTGAACCTGGGGGCGGGAGAGCAGTACTTC. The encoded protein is CASSLNLGAGEQYF. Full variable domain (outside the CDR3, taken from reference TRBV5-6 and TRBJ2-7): DAGVTQSPTHLIKTRGQQVTLRCSPKSGHDTVSWYQQALGQGPQFIFQYYEEEERQRGNFPDRFSGHQFPNYSSELNVNALLLGDSALYLCASSLNLGAGEQYFGPGTRLTVT.

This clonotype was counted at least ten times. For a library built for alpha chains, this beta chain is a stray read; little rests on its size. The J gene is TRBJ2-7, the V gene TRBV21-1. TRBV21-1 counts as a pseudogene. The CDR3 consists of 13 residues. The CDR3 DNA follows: TGTGCCAGCAGCAAAGCAAATATCACTGAGCAGTACTTC. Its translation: CASSKANITEQYF.

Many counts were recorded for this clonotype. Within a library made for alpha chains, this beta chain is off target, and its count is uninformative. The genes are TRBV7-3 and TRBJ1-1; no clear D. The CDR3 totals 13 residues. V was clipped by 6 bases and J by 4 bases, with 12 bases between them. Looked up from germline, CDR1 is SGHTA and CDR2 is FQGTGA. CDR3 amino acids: CASSQPPSTEAFF. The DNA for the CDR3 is TGTGCCAGCAGTCAACCCCCGAGCACTGAAGCTTTCTTT. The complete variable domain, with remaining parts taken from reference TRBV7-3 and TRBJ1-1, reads GAGVSQTPSNKVTEKGKYVELRCDPISGHTALYWYRQSLGQGPEFLIYFQGTGAADDSGLPNDRFFAVRPEGSVSTLKIQRTERGDSAVYLCASSQPPSTEAFFGQGTRLTVV.

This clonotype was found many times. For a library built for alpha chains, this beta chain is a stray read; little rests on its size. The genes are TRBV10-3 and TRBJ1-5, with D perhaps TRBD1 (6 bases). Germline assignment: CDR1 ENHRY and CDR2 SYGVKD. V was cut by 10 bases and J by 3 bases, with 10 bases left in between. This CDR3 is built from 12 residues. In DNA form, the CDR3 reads TGTGCCACCCGACAGGACAATCAGCCCCAGCATTTT. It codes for CATRQDNQPQHF.

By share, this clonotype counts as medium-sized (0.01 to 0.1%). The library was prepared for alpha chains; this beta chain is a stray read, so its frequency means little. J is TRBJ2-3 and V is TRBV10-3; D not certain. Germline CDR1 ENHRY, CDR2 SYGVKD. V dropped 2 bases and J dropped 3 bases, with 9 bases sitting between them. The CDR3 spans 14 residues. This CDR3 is CAISEGRPTDTQYF. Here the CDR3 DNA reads TGTGCCATCAGTGAGGGCAGACCGACAGATACGCAGTATTTT.

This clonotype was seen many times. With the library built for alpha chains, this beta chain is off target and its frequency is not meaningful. The CDR3 is CSAPAGYWDTEAFF. CDR3 DNA sequence: TGCAGTGCTCCGGCAGGCTACTGGGACACTGAAGCTTTCTTT. The chain combines TRBV20-1 with TRBJ1-1; D is unclear. This CDR3 contains 14 residues. The V end lost 5 bases, the J end lost 3 bases, and 16 bases lay between the germline ends. CDR1 is DFQATT, CDR2 SNEGSKA, per germline (reference sequence).

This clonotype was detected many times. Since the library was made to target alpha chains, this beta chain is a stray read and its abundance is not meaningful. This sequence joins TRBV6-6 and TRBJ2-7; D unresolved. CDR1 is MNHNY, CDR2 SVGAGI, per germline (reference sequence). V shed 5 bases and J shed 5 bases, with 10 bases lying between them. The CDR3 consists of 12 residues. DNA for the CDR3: TGTGCCAGCAGTCCAGCCTCAAACGAGCAGTACTTC. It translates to CASSPASNEQYF.

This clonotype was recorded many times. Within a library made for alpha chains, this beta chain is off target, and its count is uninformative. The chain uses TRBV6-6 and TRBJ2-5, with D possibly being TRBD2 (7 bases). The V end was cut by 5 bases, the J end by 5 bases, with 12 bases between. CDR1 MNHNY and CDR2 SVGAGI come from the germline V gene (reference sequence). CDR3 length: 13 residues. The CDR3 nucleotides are TGTGCCAGCAGTGCACAGGGAGGGGAGACCCAGTACTTC. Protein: CASSAQGGETQYF.

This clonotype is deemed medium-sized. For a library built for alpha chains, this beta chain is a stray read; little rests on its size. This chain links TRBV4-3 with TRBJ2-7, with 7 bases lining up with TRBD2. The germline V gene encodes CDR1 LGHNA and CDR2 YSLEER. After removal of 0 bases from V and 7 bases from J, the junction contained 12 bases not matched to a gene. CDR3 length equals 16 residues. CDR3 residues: CASSQEGSGALYEQYF. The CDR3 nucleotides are TGCGCCAGCAGCCAAGAGGGGAGCGGGGCCCTCTATGAGCAGTACTTC.

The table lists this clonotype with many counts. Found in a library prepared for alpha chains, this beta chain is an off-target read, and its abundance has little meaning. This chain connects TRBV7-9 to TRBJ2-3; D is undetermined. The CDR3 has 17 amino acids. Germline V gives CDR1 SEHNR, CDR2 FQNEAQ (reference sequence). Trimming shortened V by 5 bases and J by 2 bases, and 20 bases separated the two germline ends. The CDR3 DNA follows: TGTGCCAGCAGCCCGTCCGCCGGTGGAGTGGCCACAGATACGCAGTATTTT. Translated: CASSPSAGGVATDTQYF.

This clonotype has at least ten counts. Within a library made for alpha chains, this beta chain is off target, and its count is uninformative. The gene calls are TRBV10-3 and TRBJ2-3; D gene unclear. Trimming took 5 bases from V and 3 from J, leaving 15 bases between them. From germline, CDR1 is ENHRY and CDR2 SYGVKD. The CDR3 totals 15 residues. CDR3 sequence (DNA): TGTGCCATCAGTAGCCCGGGCTCTGTGACAGATACGCAGTATTTT. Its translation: CAISSPGSVTDTQYF.

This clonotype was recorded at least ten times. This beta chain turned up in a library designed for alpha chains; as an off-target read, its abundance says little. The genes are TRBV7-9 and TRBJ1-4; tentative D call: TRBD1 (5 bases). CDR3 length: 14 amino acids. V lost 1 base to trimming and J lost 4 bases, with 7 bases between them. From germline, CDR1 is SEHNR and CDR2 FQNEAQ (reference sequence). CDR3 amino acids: CASSLEQVNEKLFF. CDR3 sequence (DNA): TGTGCCAGCAGCTTAGAACAGGTTAATGAAAAACTGTTTTTT.

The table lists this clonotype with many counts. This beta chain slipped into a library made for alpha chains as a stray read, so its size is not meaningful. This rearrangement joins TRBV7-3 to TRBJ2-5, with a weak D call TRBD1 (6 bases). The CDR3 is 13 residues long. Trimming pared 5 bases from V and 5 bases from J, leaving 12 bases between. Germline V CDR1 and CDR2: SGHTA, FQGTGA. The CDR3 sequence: CASSSGQSETQYF. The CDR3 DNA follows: TGTGCCAGCAGCAGCGGACAGTCGGAGACCCAGTACTTC.

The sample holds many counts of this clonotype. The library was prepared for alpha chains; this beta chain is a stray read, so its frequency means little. The CDR3 loop reads CASSERQGLAKNIQYF. CDR3 sequence (DNA): TGTGCCAGCAGTGAGAGACAGGGCCTAGCCAAAAACATTCAGTACTTC. This chain joins TRBV6-1 and TRBJ2-4; 7 positions agree with TRBD1. J gave up 0 bases and V 3 bases, and 5 bases lay outside the gene matches. Germline V gene lookup returns CDR1 MNHNS and CDR2 SASEGT. This CDR3 contains 16 residues.

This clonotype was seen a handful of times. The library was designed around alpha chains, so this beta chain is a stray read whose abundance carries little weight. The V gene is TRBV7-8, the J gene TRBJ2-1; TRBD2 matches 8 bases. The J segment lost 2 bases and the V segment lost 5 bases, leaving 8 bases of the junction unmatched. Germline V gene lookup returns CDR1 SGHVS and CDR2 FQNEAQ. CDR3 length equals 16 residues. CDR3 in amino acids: CASSPLAGQTYNEQFF. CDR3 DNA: TGTGCCAGCAGCCCGTTAGCGGGACAAACCTACAATGAGCAGTTCTTC.

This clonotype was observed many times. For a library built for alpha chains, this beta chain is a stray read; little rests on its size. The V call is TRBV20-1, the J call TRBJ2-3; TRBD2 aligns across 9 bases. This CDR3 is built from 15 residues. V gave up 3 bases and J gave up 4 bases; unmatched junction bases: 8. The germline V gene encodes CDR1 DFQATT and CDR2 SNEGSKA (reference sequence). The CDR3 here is CSARKSGGSADTQYF. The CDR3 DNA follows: TGCAGTGCTAGGAAGAGCGGGGGGAGTGCAGATACGCAGTATTTT.

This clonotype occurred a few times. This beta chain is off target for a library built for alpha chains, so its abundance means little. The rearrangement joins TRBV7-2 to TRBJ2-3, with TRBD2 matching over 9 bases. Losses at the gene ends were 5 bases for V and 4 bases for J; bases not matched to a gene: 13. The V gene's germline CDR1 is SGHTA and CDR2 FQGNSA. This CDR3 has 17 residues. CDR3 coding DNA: TGTGCCAGCAGCCGGCGACTAGCGGAAGGGGTGTCAGATACGCAGTATTTT. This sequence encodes CASSRRLAEGVSDTQYF.

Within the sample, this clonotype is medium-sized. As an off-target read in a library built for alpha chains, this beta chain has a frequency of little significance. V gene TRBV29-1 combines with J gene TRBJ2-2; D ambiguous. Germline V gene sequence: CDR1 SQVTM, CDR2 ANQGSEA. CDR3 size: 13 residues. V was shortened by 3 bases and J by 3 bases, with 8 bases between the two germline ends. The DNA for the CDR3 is TGCAGCGTTGAGTTGCAGGACACCGGGGAGCTGTTTTTT. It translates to CSVELQDTGELFF.